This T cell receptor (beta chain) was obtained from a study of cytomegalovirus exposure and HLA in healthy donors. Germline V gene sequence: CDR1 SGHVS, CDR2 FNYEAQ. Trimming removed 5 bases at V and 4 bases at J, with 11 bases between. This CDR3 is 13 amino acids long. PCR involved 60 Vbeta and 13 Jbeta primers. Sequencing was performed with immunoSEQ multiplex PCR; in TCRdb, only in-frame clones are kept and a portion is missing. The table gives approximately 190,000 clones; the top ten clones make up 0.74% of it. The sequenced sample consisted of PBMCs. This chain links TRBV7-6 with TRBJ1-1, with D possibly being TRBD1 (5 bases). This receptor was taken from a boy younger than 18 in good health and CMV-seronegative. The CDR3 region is CASSLGLRTEAFF. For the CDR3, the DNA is TGTGCCAGCAGCCTGGGACTTCGCACTGAAGCTTTCTTT.